These 28 T cell receptor beta chains were all obtained from the same sample, sequenced in a study of cytomegalovirus exposure and HLA in healthy donors. Primers: 60 Vbeta forward and 13 Jbeta reverse. The data were produced by immunoSEQ multiplex PCR, yet TCRdb's version contains in-frame clones alone and is incomplete. The sample yields over 100,000 clones, roughly 70% seen once. Sequencing used PBMCs. These receptors were collected from a man between 25 and 39 years old in good health and CMV-seropositive.

This clone came up a few times. V and J are TRBV5-1 and TRBJ1-4; D is ambiguous. The CDR3 extends over 15 amino acids. Germline lookup yields CDR1 SGHRS and CDR2 YFSETQ. V was shortened by 0 bases and J by 7 bases, with 13 bases between the two germline ends. CDR3 residues: CASSLDWGGSEKLFF. For the CDR3, the DNA is TGCGCCAGCAGCTTGGATTGGGGAGGGAGTGAAAAACTGTTTTTT.

This chain links TRBV6-1 with TRBJ1-4, with D perhaps matching TRBD1 (6 bases). Between the trimmed V and J ends, which lost 9 bases and 6 bases, there was a span of 20 bases. Germline V gene lookup returns CDR1 MNHNS and CDR2 SASEGT. CDR3 length: 15 residues. CDR3 in amino acids: CASELYGGADEKLFF. The CDR3 DNA is TGTGCCAGTGAATTATATGGGGGGGCGGATGAAAAACTGTTTTTT.

The V and J genes are TRBV10-3 and TRBJ1-3, with D maybe TRBD1 (6 bases). V was shortened by 6 bases and J by 2 bases, with 11 bases between the two germline ends. This CDR3 has 14 residues. Germline values: CDR1 ENHRY, CDR2 SYGVKD. CDR3 in amino acids: CAISFGGPGNTIYF. The DNA for the CDR3 is TGTGCCATCAGCTTTGGGGGCCCTGGAAACACCATATATTTT.

The chain joins TRBV19 to TRBJ1-4; no reliable D call. CDR1 and CDR2 (germline): LNHDA, SQIVND (reference sequence). The CDR3 loop spans 16 amino acids. V was trimmed by 2 bases and J by 6 bases, leaving 16 bases between them. This chain's CDR3 is CASSIFRPPSDEKLFF. Written as DNA, the CDR3 is TGTGCCAGTAGTATATTTCGTCCGCCCTCGGATGAAAAACTGTTTTTT.

V and J are TRBV6-4 and TRBJ2-7; 14 nucleotides agree with TRBD2. Germline CDR1 MRHNA, CDR2 SNTAGT. This CDR3 is built from 16 residues. J gave up 1 base and V 6 bases, and 5 bases lay outside the gene matches. The CDR3 spells CASRTGTSGRSYEQYV. CDR3 nucleotide sequence: TGTGCCAGCAGGACCGGGACTAGCGGGAGATCCTACGAGCAGTACGTC.

V gene TRBV10-3 combines with J gene TRBJ1-1, with a weak D call TRBD1 (5 bases). This CDR3 region has 15 residues. Trimming pared 3 bases from V and 1 base from J, leaving 12 bases between. Germline V CDR1 and CDR2: ENHRY, SYGVKD. The CDR3 sequence: CAISDSHTGNTEAFF. The CDR3 region has the DNA TGTGCCATCAGTGATTCCCATACAGGGAACACTGAAGCTTTCTTT.

V gene TRBV5-6 combines with J gene TRBJ1-5; no reliable D call. Looked up from germline, CDR1 is SGHDT and CDR2 is YYEEEE. This CDR3 contains 13 residues. V gave up 4 bases and J gave up 6 bases, with 11 bases separating them. The CDR3 DNA is TGTGCCAGCAGCCTTTTGGCGGGTCAGCCCCAGCATTTT. Its protein is CASSLLAGQPQHF.

DNA for the CDR3: TGTGCCAGCACCCAAGCGGGAGGCTGGAGAACTGAAGCTTTCTTT. As protein: CASTQAGGWRTEAFF. V gene TRBV25-1 combines with J gene TRBJ1-1; D call uncertain. Trimming took off 7 bases at V and 5 bases at J, with 20 bases between the two ends. This CDR3 contains 15 residues. CDR1 is MGHDK and CDR2 is SYGVNS in the germline V gene.

The rearrangement links TRBV27 to TRBJ2-1; maybe TRBD2 (6 bases). With 5 bases removed from V and 7 bases from J, the gap between germline ends came to 9 bases. The CDR3 extends over 12 amino acids. Germline loops: CDR1 MNHEY, CDR2 SMNVEV (reference sequence). CDR3 DNA: TGTGCCAGCAGTCCCGGGGGTAATGAGCAGTTCTTC. This translates into CASSPGGNEQFF.

This clone was seen only a few times. V gene TRBV19 combines with J gene TRBJ1-2; D is undetermined. V lost 8 bases, J lost 0 bases, and 10 bases lay in between. The CDR3 covers 13 residues. CDR1 LNHDA and CDR2 SQIVND come from the germline V gene (reference sequence). CDR3: CASSQSANYGYTF. The DNA of the CDR3 is TGTGCCAGTTCTCAATCGGCTAACTATGGCTACACCTTC.

The rearrangement uses TRBV7-3 and TRBJ1-2; possible D gene TRBD1, 6 bases. Trimming pared 5 bases from V and 4 bases from J, leaving 20 bases between. The germline gives CDR1 SGHTA, CDR2 FQGTGA. The CDR3 contains 16 residues. CDR3 residues: CASSIRAGDPSYGYTF. The DNA for the CDR3 is TGTGCCAGCAGCATTAGGGCAGGGGACCCATCCTATGGCTACACCTTC.

The J gene is TRBJ2-1, the V gene TRBV13; TRBD2 aligns across 11 bases. Per the germline V gene, CDR1 is PRHDT and CDR2 is FYEKMQ (reference sequence). The CDR3 is made up of 16 amino acids. The V segment lost 0 bases and the J segment 12 bases; nucleotides outside the gene matches: 10. CDR3 region: CASSLGGTSGPAGQFF. DNA for the CDR3: TGTGCCAGCAGCTTAGGCGGGACTAGCGGACCCGCGGGGCAGTTCTTC.

This chain joins TRBV5-1 and TRBJ2-3; D is possibly TRBD2 (7 bases). This CDR3 comprises 14 residues. Trimming pared 4 bases from V and 6 bases from J, leaving 15 bases between. Germline CDR1 SGHRS, CDR2 YFSETQ. DNA for the CDR3: TGCGCCAGCAGCCTCGGGGGGCTAGGGGATACGCAGTATTTT. It translates to CASSLGGLGDTQYF.

V gene TRBV9 combines with J gene TRBJ2-5; 8 bases fit TRBD2. The CDR3 length is 16 residues. Germline V gives CDR1 SGDLS, CDR2 YYNGEE. V dropped 0 bases and J dropped 1; count of bases not matched to a gene: 5. The CDR3 is CASSVGQRGLQETQYF. In DNA form, the CDR3 reads TGTGCCAGCAGCGTAGGGCAGCGGGGGCTCCAAGAGACCCAGTACTTC.

This clone was counted only a few times. The CDR3 DNA reads as TGTGCCAGTAGTATTAGGGCAGGGGTCCAGCCCCAGCATTTT. It encodes CASSIRAGVQPQHF. V and J are TRBV19 and TRBJ1-5; perhaps TRBD1 as D (6 bases). Germline CDR1 is LNHDA and CDR2 is SQIVND (reference sequence). V lost 3 bases and J lost 7, with 13 bases in between. This CDR3 spans 14 amino acids.

This rearrangement joins TRBV5-4 to TRBJ1-6, with TRBD1 identical over 7 bases. J gave up 4 bases and V 4 bases, and 5 bases lay outside the gene matches. The CDR3 consists of 15 residues. Germline values: CDR1 SGHNT, CDR2 YYREEE (reference sequence). As DNA, the CDR3 is TGTGCCAGCAGCCTTACAGGGGTGTATAATTCACCCCTCCACTTT. Its protein product is CASSLTGVYNSPLHF.

This chain links TRBV14 with TRBJ1-1; weak D call: TRBD1 (6 bases). Germline V CDR1 and CDR2: SGHDN, FVKESK. The V gene lost 0 bases and the J gene lost 0 bases, with 14 bases spanning the gap. The CDR3 spans 17 residues. In nucleotides, the CDR3 is TGTGCCAGCAGCCAAGACGTCAGGGGCCCCCTGAACACTGAAGCTTTCTTT. This sequence encodes CASSQDVRGPLNTEAFF.

V and J are TRBV19 and TRBJ2-2, with TRBD2 matching 7 bases. Losses at the gene ends were 4 bases for V and 4 bases for J; bases not matched to a gene: 6. This CDR3 region has 15 residues. Germline-derived CDR1 and CDR2 are LNHDA and SQIVND (reference sequence). DNA of the CDR3: TGTGCCAGTAGTACCCCAGGGAGGGCCACCGGGGAGCTGTTTTTT. The encoded protein is CASSTPGRATGELFF.

V and J are TRBV27 and TRBJ2-2; TRBD1 matches 9 bases. Germline V CDR1 and CDR2: MNHEY, SMNVEV (reference sequence). There are 16 residues in the CDR3. V dropped 4 bases and J dropped 8; count of bases not matched to a gene: 11. CDR3 protein: CASSSARTGAMGELFF. CDR3 nucleotide sequence: TGTGCCAGCAGTTCCGCCCGGACAGGGGCCATGGGGGAGCTGTTTTTT.

The V gene is TRBV2, the J gene TRBJ2-7, with 8 bases aligning to TRBD1. This CDR3 is 11 amino acids long. Germline lookup yields CDR1 SNHLY and CDR2 FYNNEI. V shed 6 bases, J shed 9 bases, and the junction held 4 bases outside the gene matches. This chain's CDR3 is CASSAGQGQYV. DNA of the CDR3: TGTGCCAGCAGCGCCGGACAGGGGCAGTACGTC.

The J gene is TRBJ2-2, the V gene TRBV19, with a possible D match to TRBD2 (5 bases). The V and J ends lost 3 bases and 1 base respectively, with 12 bases between them. Germline CDR1 is LNHDA and CDR2 is SQIVND (reference sequence). CDR3 length equals 16 residues. CDR3 loop: CASSIPGFENTGELFF. The CDR3 nucleotides read TGTGCCAGTAGTATCCCGGGATTTGAGAACACCGGGGAGCTGTTTTTT.

The chain carries TRBV27 and TRBJ1-6, with TRBD1 identical over 8 bases. The CDR3 length is 15 residues. V shed 3 bases, J shed 7 bases, and the junction held 5 bases outside the gene matches. Germline CDR1 is MNHEY and CDR2 is SMNVEV (reference sequence). The CDR3 region has the DNA TGTGCCAGCAGTTTCCTGGACAGGGACAATTCACCCCTCCACTTT. Its translation is CASSFLDRDNSPLHF.

Concerning this clone: Other DNA sequences within the sample encode an identical CDR3. J is TRBJ2-3 and V is TRBV5-1; the match to TRBD2 covers 7 bases. The germline V gene encodes CDR1 SGHRS and CDR2 YFSETQ. The CDR3 is 14 amino acids. With 6 bases clipped from V and 0 bases from J, the junction kept 4 bases outside the gene matches. In DNA, the CDR3 is TGCGCCAGCACCCCCGGGGGGAGCACAGATACGCAGTATTTT. The encoded protein is CASTPGGSTDTQYF.

The chain carries TRBV2 and TRBJ2-5, with 7 bases identical to TRBD2. The junction had 1 base not matched to a gene; V was cut back by 8 bases and J by 1 base. Germline V lookup: CDR1 SNHLY, CDR2 FYNNEI. The CDR3 length is 12 residues. The CDR3 protein is CASQRGQETQYF. CDR3 DNA: TGTGCCAGCCAGCGGGGCCAAGAGACCCAGTACTTC.

The V call is TRBV11-2, the J call TRBJ2-1, with 11 nucleotides matching TRBD2. The CDR3 totals 17 residues. The V and J ends lost 1 base and 2 bases, in that order; junction bases with no gene match: 4. The germline V gene encodes CDR1 SGHAT and CDR2 FQNNGV. This chain's CDR3 is CASSLGGLAETYNEQFF. CDR3 DNA: TGTGCCAGCAGCTTAGGGGGACTAGCGGAGACCTACAATGAGCAGTTCTTC.

This sequence joins TRBV5-1 and TRBJ1-6; D gene ambiguous. Trimming removed 0 bases at V and 5 bases at J, with 9 bases between. Germline V lookup: CDR1 SGHRS, CDR2 YFSETQ. The CDR3 contains 15 residues. CDR3 nucleotide sequence: TGCGCCAGCAGCTTGGGAGGGATCCATAATTCACCCCTCCACTTT. Its protein product is CASSLGGIHNSPLHF.

The rearrangement uses TRBV9 and TRBJ2-1, with D tentatively TRBD2 (6 bases). Trimming shortened V by 3 bases and J by 7 bases, and 14 bases separated the two germline ends. Germline V gene sequence: CDR1 SGDLS, CDR2 YYNGEE. The CDR3 extends over 14 amino acids. Here the CDR3 reads CASSAFFRGNEQFF. Here the CDR3 DNA reads TGTGCCAGCAGCGCCTTCTTTCGGGGGAATGAGCAGTTCTTC.

Note on this clone: One end of the junction is discordant with germline, which a read error may explain. The V call is TRBV7-9, the J call TRBJ1-4; unclear D gene. In germline, CDR1 is SEHNR, CDR2 FQNEAQ (reference sequence). CDR3 length: 18 amino acids. The CDR3 nucleotides read TGTTCCAGCAGCCCCTACCTACCCCACAGTGCAACTAATGAAAAACTGTTTTTT. As protein: CSSSPYLPHSATNEKLFF.